A selection of T cell receptor beta chains follows, all from one sample in a study of HIV-infected patients and healthy controls. One entry per CDR3 protein, called by TCRdb with MiXCR from the 5' RACE reads. The top ten clones hold 6% to 7% of a sample with roughly 15,000 distinct CDR3 sequences, 9% to 10% of them seen once. Sequencing used blood. The receptors come from an adult in good health. Each CDR3 is given with its conserved first and last residue. Fields, in order: D gene, V gene, clone size, J gene, CDR3 DNA, CDR3 protein. The D gene is left open where the match is weak. The size field is filled for only some rows; it gives once, few, many or a size class.

d_call: NA; v_call: TRBV10-3; clone_size: many; j_call: TRBJ2-3; cdr3_nt: TGTGCCACCGGCTCGGCGGGGGCCGTCCCCACGCAGTATTTT; cdr3_aa: CATGSAGAVPTQYF
d_call: NA; v_call: TRBV28; clone_size: many; j_call: TRBJ1-1; cdr3_nt: TGTGCCAGCAGTTTTGCGGACAGATTGAACACTGAAGCTTTCTTT; cdr3_aa: CASSFADRLNTEAFF
d_call: TRBD1; v_call: TRBV6-2/TRBV6-3; clone_size: many; j_call: TRBJ1-2; cdr3_nt: TGTGCCAGCAGTTACTCGCCCAGGGGGCTTTATGGCTACACCTTC; cdr3_aa: CASSYSPRGLYGYTF
d_call: NA; v_call: TRBV14; clone_size: few; j_call: TRBJ1-2; cdr3_nt: TGTGCCAGCAGCAACCGGGACGACTATGGCTACACCTTC; cdr3_aa: CASSNRDDYGYTF
d_call: TRBD2; v_call: TRBV7-2; clone_size: few; j_call: TRBJ2-1; cdr3_nt: TGTGCCAGCAGCCCGAGCCGACTAGCGGGGTACAATGAGCAGTTCTTC; cdr3_aa: CASSPSRLAGYNEQFF
d_call: NA; v_call: TRBV7-2; clone_size: few; j_call: TRBJ1-5; cdr3_nt: TGTGCCAGCAGCTTAGTCCCGATTAATAATCAGCCCCAGCATTTT; cdr3_aa: CASSLVPINNQPQHF
d_call: NA; v_call: TRBV7-3; clone_size: medium-sized; j_call: TRBJ2-3; cdr3_nt: TGTGCCAGCAGATCGACGGGACGAGATGCAGATACGCAGTATTTT; cdr3_aa: CASRSTGRDADTQYF
d_call: NA; v_call: TRBV5-5; clone_size: NA; j_call: TRBJ2-3; cdr3_nt: TGTGCCAGCAGCTCCGACAGGTGGGGCACAGATACGCAGTATTTT; cdr3_aa: CASSSDRWGTDTQYF
d_call: NA; v_call: TRBV6-2/TRBV6-3; clone_size: medium-sized; j_call: TRBJ2-1; cdr3_nt: TGTGCCAGCAGTTACTCAATTAACTACAATGAGCAGTTCTTC; cdr3_aa: CASSYSINYNEQFF
d_call: NA; v_call: TRBV3-1; clone_size: medium-sized; j_call: TRBJ2-6; cdr3_nt: TGTGCCAGCAGCCAAGAAGGAGGGGCGCGGGGGGCCAACGTCCTGACTTTC; cdr3_aa: CASSQEGGARGANVLTF
d_call: NA; v_call: TRBV11-1; clone_size: many; j_call: TRBJ1-6; cdr3_nt: TGTGCCAGCAGCTTTAGACAGACCGATTCACCCCTCCACTTT; cdr3_aa: CASSFRQTDSPLHF
d_call: TRBD2; v_call: TRBV7-9; clone_size: many; j_call: TRBJ2-1; cdr3_nt: TGTGCCAGCAGTCCACGGACTAGCGGGGCTGTCTACAATGAGCAGTTCTTC; cdr3_aa: CASSPRTSGAVYNEQFF
d_call: NA; v_call: TRBV7-9; clone_size: few; j_call: TRBJ1-1; cdr3_nt: TGTGCCAGCACGGCTCGCGGAACTGAAGCTTTCTTT; cdr3_aa: CASTARGTEAFF
d_call: TRBD2; v_call: TRBV15; clone_size: many; j_call: TRBJ2-7; cdr3_nt: TGTGCCACCAGCAGAGCCCTCGGTAGCGGGACCTCCTACGAGCAGTACTTC; cdr3_aa: CATSRALGSGTSYEQYF
d_call: NA; v_call: TRBV7-2; clone_size: few; j_call: TRBJ2-3; cdr3_nt: TGTGCCAGCAGCTTAAGCAGGGTCCGGATTGAGGATACGCAGTATTTT; cdr3_aa: CASSLSRVRIEDTQYF
d_call: TRBD2; v_call: TRBV29-1; clone_size: medium-sized; j_call: TRBJ2-1; cdr3_nt: TGCAGCGTGATCCGTGTGGGACTAGCGGGAGAAAGTGAGCAGTTCTTC; cdr3_aa: CSVIRVGLAGESEQFF